Following are 4 T cell receptor beta chains from one sample sequenced in a study of preoperative IRX-2 immunotherapy in early breast cancer. Treatment indicated: preoperative locoregional IRX-2 cytokine immunotherapy. Method: immunoSEQ multiplex PCR; TCRdb's copy keeps in-frame clones and lacks some. The repertoire holds more than 20,000 clones, with about 83% as singletons. Sequenced here: lymph node tissue, sampled before IRX-2 immunotherapy. The receptor set was obtained from a human donor with breast cancer.

The chain joins TRBV6-8 to TRBJ2-7, with 16 bases lining up with TRBD2. The germline gives CDR1 MNHGY, CDR2 SAAAGT. With V trimmed by 6 bases and J by 2 bases, 1 base remained unmatched. CDR3 length equals 15 residues. The CDR3 sequence is CASRGTSGGAYEQYF. The CDR3 nucleotides are TGTGCCAGCAGAGGGACTAGCGGGGGGGCCTACGAGCAGTACTTC.

This sequence joins TRBV6-8 and TRBJ2-2, with D possibly being TRBD2 (5 bases). Germline V gene lookup returns CDR1 MNHGY and CDR2 SAAAGT. V shed 10 bases and J shed 0 bases, with 12 bases lying between them. The CDR3 sequence is 14 residues long. The CDR3, as DNA: TGTGCCATCCCCCGGGAAACGAACACCGGGGAGCTGTTTTTT. Translated: CAIPRETNTGELFF.

The chain is built from TRBV6-8 and TRBJ1-1; 9 nucleotides align to TRBD1. V was pared by 6 bases and J by 1 base, with 9 bases of the junction left unmatched. There are 16 residues in the CDR3. Germline V CDR1 and CDR2: MNHGY, SAAAGT. The CDR3 region is CASRPGTGTGNTEAFF. In DNA form, the CDR3 reads TGTGCCAGCAGACCCGGGACAGGGACTGGGAACACTGAAGCTTTCTTT.

This chain connects TRBV28 to TRBJ2-6; D gene uncertain. This CDR3 is built from 15 residues. Germline V lookup: CDR1 MDHEN, CDR2 SYDVKM. Trimming took 9 bases from V and 0 from J, leaving 12 bases between them. The CDR3 spells CASLTPSSGANVLTF. The CDR3, as DNA: TGTGCCAGTTTGACGCCTAGCTCTGGGGCCAACGTCCTGACTTTC.